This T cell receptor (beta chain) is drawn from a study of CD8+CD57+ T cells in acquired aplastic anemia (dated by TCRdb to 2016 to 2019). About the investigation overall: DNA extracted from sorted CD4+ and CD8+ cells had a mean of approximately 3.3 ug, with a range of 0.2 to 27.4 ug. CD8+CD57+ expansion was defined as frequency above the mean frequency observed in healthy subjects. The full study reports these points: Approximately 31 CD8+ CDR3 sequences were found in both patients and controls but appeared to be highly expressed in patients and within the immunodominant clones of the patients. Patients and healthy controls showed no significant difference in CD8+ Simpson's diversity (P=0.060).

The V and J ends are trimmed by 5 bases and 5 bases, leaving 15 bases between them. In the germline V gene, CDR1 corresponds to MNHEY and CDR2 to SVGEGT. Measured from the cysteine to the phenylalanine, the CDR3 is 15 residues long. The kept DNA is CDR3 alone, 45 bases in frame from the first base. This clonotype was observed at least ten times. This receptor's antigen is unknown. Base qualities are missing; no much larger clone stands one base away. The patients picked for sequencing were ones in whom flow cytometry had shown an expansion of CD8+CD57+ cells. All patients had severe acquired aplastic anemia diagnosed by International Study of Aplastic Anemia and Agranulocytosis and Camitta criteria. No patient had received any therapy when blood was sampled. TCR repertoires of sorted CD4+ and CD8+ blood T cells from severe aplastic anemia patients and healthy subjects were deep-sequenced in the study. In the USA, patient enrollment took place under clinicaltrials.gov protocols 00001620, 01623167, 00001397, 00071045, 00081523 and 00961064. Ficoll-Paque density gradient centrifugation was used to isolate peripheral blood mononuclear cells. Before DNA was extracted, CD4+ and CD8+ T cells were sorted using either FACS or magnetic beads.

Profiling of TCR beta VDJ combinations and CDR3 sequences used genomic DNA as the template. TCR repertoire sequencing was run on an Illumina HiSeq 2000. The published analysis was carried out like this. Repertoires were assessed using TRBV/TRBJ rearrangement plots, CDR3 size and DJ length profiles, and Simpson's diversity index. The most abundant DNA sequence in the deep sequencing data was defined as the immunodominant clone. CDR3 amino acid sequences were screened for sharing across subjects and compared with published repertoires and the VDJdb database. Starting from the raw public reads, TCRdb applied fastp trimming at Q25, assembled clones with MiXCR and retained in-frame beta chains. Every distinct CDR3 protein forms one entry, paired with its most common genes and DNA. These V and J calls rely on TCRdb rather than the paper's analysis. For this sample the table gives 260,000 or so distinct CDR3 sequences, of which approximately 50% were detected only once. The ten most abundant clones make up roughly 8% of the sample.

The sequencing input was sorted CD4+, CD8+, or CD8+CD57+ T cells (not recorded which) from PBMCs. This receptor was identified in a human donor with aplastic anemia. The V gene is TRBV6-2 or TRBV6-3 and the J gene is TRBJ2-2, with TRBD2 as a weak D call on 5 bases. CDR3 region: CASSPDPERTGELFF. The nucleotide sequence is TGTGCCAGCAGTCCCGACCCCGAGCGGACCGGGGAGCTGTTTTTT.